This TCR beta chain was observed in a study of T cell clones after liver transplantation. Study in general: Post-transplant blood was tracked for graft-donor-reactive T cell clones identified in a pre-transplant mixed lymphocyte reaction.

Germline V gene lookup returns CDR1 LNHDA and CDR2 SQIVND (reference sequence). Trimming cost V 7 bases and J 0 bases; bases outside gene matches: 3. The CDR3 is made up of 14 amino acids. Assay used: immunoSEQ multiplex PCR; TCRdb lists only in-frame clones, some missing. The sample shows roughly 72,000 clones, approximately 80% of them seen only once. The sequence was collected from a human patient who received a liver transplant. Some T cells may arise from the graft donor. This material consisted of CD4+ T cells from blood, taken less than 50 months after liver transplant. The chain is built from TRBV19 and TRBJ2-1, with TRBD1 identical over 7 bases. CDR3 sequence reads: CASTPGGSYNEQFF. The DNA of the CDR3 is TGTGCCAGTACCCCAGGGGGCTCCTACAATGAGCAGTTCTTC.